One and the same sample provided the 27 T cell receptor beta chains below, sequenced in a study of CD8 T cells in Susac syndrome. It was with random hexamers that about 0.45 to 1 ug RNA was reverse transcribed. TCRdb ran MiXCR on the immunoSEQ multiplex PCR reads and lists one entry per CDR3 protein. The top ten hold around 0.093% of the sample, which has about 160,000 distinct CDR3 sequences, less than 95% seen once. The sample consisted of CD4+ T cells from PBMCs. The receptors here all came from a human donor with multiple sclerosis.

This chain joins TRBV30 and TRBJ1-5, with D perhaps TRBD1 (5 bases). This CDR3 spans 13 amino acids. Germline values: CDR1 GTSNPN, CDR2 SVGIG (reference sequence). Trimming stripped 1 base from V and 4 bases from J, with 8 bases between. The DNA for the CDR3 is TGTGCCTGGAGTGGCAGGGATAATCAGCCCCAGCATTTT. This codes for CAWSGRDNQPQHF.

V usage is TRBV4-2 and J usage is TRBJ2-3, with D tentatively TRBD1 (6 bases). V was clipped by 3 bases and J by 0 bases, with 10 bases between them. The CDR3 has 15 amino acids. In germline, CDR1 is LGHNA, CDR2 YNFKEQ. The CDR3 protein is CASSHLQGSTDTQYF. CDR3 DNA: TGTGCCAGCAGCCACCTACAGGGAAGCACAGATACGCAGTATTTT.

CDR3 residues: CAWSETGGGNTEAFF. The CDR3 DNA reads as TGTGCCTGGAGTGAGACAGGGGGCGGCAACACTGAAGCTTTCTTT. V gene TRBV30 combines with J gene TRBJ1-1; the match to TRBD1 covers 10 bases. This CDR3 is 15 amino acids long. V was pared by 1 base and J by 2 bases, with 4 bases of the junction left unmatched. Germline CDR1 reads GTSNPN; CDR2 reads SVGIG (reference sequence).

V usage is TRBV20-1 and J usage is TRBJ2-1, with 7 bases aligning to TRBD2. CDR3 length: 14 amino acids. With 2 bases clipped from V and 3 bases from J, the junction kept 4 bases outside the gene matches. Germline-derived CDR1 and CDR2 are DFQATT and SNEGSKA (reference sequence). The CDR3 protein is CSARSLADYNEQFF. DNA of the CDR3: TGCAGTGCTAGATCTCTAGCGGACTACAATGAGCAGTTCTTC.

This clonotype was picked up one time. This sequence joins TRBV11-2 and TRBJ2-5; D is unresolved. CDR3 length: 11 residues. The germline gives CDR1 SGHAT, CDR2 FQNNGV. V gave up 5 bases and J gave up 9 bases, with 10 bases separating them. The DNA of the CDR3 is TGTGCCAGCAGCCCTGGTAGGGCCCAGTACTTC. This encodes CASSPGRAQYF.

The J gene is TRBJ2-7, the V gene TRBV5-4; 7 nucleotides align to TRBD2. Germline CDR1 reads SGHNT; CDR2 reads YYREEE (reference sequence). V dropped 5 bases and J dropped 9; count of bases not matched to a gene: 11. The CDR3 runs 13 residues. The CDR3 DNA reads TGTGCCAGCAGTGGGGAGGGCCTCAAAGCGCAGTACTTC. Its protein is CASSGEGLKAQYF.

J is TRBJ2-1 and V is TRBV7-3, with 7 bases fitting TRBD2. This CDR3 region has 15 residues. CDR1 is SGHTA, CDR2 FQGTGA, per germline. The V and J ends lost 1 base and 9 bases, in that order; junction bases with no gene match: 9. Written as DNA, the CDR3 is TGTGCCAGCAGCTTAATGTCTCCCAGCGGGGCTGAGCAGTTCTTC. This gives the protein CASSLMSPSGAEQFF.

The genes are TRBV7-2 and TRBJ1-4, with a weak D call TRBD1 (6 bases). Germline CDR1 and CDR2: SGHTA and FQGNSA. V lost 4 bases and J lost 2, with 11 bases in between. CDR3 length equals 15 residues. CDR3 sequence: CASSWDTGTNEKLFF. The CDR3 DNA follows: TGTGCCAGCAGCTGGGACACGGGGACTAATGAAAAACTGTTTTTT.

The CDR3 region is CSARDGGETQYF. The DNA for the CDR3 is TGCAGTGCGCGGGACGGTGGAGAGACCCAGTACTTC. V is TRBV20-1 and J is TRBJ2-5, with D possibly being TRBD2 (6 bases). V lost 6 bases, J lost 4 bases, and 12 bases lay in between. Germline CDR1 DFQATT, CDR2 SNEGSKA (reference sequence). The CDR3 sequence is 12 residues long.

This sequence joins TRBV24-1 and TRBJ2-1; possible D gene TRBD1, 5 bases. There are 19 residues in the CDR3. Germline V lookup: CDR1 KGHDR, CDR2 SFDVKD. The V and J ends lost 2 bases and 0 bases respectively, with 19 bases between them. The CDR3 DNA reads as TGTGCCACCAGTGATTCGACCAGGGTTTCCCAAGGCTCCTACAATGAGCAGTTCTTC. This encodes CATSDSTRVSQGSYNEQFF.

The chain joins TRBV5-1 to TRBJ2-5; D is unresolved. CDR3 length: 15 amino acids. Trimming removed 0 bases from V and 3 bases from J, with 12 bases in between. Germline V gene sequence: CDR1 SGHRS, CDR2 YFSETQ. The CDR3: CASSLAFLAEETQYF. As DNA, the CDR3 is TGCGCCAGCAGCTTGGCCTTCTTGGCGGAAGAGACCCAGTACTTC.

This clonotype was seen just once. CDR3 nucleotides: TGCAGCGCAAAGGAGGGAACGAACACTGAAGCTTTCTTT. Protein: CSAKEGTNTEAFF. This rearrangement joins TRBV29-1 to TRBJ1-1; D gene ambiguous. This CDR3 comprises 13 residues. Germline V lookup: CDR1 SQVTM, CDR2 ANQGSEA. V was pared by 7 bases and J by 1 base, with 13 bases between.

CDR3 sequence reads: CASSVTQGAGELFF. CDR3 nucleotides: TGTGCCAGCAGCGTGACACAGGGGGCCGGGGAGCTGTTTTTT. This chain uses TRBV7-3 with TRBJ2-2; 8 bases map to TRBD1. The germline V gene has CDR1 SGHTA and CDR2 FQGTGA. V trimming: 5 bases; J trimming: 6 bases; junction bases outside the gene matches: 5. The length of the CDR3 is 14 residues.

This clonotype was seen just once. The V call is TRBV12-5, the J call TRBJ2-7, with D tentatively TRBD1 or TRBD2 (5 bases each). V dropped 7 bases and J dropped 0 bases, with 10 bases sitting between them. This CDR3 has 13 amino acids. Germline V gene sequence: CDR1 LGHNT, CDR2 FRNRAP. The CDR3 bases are TGTGCTAGTGACGGGACGGCCTCCTACGAGCAGTACTTC. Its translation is CASDGTASYEQYF.

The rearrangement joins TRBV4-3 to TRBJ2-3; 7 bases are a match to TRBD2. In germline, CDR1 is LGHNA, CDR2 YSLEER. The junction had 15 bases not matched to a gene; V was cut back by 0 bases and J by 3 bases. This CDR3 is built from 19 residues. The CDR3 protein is CASSQDYPPRLAGTDTQYF. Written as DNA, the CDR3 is TGCGCCAGCAGCCAAGATTATCCCCCCCGACTAGCAGGAACAGATACGCAGTATTTT.

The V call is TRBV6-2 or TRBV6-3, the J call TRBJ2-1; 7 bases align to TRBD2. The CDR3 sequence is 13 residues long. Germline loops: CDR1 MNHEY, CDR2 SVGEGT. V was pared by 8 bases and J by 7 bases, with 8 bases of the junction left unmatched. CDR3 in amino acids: CASRSQAGNEQFF. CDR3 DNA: TGTGCCAGCCGTTCCCAAGCGGGGAATGAGCAGTTCTTC.

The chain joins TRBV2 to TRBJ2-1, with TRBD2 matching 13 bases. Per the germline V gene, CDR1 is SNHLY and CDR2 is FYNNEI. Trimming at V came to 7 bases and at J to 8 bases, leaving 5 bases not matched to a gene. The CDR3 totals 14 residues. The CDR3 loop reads CASIGLAGDDEQFF. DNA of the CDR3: TGTGCCAGCATTGGACTAGCGGGAGATGATGAGCAGTTCTTC. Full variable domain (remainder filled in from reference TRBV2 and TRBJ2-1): EPEVTQTPSHQVTQMGQEVILRCVPISNHLYFYWYRQILGQKVEFLVSFYNNEISEKSEIFDDQFSVERPDGSNFTLKIRSTKLEDSAMYFCASIGLAGDDEQFFGPGTRLTVL.

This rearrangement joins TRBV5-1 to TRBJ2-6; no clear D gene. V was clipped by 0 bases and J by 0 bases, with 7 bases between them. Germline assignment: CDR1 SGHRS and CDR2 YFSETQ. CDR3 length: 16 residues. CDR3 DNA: TGCGCCAGCAGCTTGGGTGGAAGCTCTGGGGCCAACGTCCTGACTTTC. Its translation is CASSLGGSSGANVLTF.

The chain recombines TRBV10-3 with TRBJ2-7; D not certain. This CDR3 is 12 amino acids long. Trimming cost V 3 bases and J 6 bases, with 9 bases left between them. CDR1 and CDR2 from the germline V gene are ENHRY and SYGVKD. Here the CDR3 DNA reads TGTGCCATCAGTGAACCAACTGCCGAGCAGTACTTC. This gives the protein CAISEPTAEQYF.

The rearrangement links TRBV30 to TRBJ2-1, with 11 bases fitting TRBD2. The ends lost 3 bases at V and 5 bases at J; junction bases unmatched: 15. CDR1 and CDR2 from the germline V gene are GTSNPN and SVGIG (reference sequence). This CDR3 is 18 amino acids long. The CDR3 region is CAWSLGVAGGPGNNEQFF. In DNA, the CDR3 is TGTGCCTGGAGCCTGGGAGTAGCGGGAGGGCCAGGTAACAATGAGCAGTTCTTC.

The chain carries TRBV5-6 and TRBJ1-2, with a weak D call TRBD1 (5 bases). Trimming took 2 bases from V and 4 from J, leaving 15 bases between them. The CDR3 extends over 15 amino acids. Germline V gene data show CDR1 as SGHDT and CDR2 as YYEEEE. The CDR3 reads CASSLGRRAPYGYTF. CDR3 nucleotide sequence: TGTGCCAGCAGCTTAGGTCGCAGGGCCCCCTATGGCTACACCTTC.

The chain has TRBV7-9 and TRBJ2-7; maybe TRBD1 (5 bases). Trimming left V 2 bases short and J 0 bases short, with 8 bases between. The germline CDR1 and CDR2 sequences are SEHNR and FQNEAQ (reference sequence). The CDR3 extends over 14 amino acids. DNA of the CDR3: TGTGCCAGCAGCTTACACGACAGCTCCTACGAGCAGTACTTC. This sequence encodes CASSLHDSSYEQYF.

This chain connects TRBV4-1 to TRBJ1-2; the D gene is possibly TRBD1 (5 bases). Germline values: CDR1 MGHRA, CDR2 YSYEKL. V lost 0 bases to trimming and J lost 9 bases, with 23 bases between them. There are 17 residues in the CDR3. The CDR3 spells CASSQDPRPYGGISYTF. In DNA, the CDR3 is TGCGCCAGCAGCCAAGATCCTCGACCATACGGGGGGATTAGCTACACCTTC.

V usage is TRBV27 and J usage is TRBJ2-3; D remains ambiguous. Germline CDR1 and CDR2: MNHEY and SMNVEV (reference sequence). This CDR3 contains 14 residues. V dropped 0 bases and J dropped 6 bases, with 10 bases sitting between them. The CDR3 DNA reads TGTGCCAGCAGTTTATCTAGAGTTTTCGATACGCAGTATTTT. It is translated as CASSLSRVFDTQYF.

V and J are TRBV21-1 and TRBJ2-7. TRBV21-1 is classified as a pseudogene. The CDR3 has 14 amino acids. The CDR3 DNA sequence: TGTGCCAGCAGCAAAGGTTGTAGATCCTACGAGCAGTACTTC. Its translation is CASSKGCRSYEQYF.

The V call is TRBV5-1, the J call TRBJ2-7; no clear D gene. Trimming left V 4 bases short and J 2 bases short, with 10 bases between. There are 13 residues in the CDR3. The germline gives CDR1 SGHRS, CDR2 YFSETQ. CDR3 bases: TGCGCCAGCAGCGTGACACCCACCTACGAGCAGTACTTC. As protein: CASSVTPTYEQYF.

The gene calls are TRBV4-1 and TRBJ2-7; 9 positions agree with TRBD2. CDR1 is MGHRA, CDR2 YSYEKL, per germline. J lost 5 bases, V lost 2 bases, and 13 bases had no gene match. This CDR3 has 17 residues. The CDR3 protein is CASSQSFQAGGLNEQYF. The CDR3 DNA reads TGCGCCAGCAGCCAAAGTTTTCAAGCGGGAGGTCTAAACGAGCAGTACTTC.